What follows is one T cell receptor (beta chain) and its context. Its antigen is not identified. The donors (healthy individuals) were bone marrow donors. This record comes from a study of cytomegalovirus exposure and HLA in healthy donors. Study findings and constraints: Some segments of the V type, notably TRBV6-2 and TRBV6-3, were excluded as indistinguishable. Compared with the roughly 700-donor mean, an Asian-associated ancestry cluster reportedly had fewer N-insertions, according to a later analysis. The productive fraction for most TCR beta V segments was about 90% or about 30% in an earlier analysis.

V was clipped by 5 bases and J by 10 bases; unmatched bases: 5. The CDR3 sequence is 14 residues long. Germline V gene sequence: CDR1 SGHTA, CDR2 FQGTGA. Use of 60 Vbeta and 13 Jbeta primers characterized the PCR. The data were produced by immunoSEQ multiplex PCR, yet TCRdb's version contains in-frame clones alone and is incomplete. Of 90,000 or so clones listed, around 74% are singletons. Sequencing was done on a sample of PBMCs. This receptor was obtained from a boy under 18 in good health and CMV-seronegative. The chain recombines TRBV7-3 with TRBJ1-6; 10 positions agree with TRBD1. CDR3 loop: CASSKTGGKSPLHF. The DNA for the CDR3 is TGTGCCAGCAGCAAGACAGGGGGCAAATCACCCCTCCACTTT.